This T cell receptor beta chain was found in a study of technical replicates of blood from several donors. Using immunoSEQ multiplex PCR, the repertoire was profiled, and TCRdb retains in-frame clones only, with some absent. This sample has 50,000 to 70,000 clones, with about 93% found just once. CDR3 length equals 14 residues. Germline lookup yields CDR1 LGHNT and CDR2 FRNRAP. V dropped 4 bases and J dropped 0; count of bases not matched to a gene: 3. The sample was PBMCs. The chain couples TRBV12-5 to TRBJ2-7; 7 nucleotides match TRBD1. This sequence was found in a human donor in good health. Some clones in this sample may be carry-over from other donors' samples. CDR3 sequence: CASGSGTVSYEQYF. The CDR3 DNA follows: TGTGCTAGTGGTTCGGGGACAGTCTCCTACGAGCAGTACTTC.